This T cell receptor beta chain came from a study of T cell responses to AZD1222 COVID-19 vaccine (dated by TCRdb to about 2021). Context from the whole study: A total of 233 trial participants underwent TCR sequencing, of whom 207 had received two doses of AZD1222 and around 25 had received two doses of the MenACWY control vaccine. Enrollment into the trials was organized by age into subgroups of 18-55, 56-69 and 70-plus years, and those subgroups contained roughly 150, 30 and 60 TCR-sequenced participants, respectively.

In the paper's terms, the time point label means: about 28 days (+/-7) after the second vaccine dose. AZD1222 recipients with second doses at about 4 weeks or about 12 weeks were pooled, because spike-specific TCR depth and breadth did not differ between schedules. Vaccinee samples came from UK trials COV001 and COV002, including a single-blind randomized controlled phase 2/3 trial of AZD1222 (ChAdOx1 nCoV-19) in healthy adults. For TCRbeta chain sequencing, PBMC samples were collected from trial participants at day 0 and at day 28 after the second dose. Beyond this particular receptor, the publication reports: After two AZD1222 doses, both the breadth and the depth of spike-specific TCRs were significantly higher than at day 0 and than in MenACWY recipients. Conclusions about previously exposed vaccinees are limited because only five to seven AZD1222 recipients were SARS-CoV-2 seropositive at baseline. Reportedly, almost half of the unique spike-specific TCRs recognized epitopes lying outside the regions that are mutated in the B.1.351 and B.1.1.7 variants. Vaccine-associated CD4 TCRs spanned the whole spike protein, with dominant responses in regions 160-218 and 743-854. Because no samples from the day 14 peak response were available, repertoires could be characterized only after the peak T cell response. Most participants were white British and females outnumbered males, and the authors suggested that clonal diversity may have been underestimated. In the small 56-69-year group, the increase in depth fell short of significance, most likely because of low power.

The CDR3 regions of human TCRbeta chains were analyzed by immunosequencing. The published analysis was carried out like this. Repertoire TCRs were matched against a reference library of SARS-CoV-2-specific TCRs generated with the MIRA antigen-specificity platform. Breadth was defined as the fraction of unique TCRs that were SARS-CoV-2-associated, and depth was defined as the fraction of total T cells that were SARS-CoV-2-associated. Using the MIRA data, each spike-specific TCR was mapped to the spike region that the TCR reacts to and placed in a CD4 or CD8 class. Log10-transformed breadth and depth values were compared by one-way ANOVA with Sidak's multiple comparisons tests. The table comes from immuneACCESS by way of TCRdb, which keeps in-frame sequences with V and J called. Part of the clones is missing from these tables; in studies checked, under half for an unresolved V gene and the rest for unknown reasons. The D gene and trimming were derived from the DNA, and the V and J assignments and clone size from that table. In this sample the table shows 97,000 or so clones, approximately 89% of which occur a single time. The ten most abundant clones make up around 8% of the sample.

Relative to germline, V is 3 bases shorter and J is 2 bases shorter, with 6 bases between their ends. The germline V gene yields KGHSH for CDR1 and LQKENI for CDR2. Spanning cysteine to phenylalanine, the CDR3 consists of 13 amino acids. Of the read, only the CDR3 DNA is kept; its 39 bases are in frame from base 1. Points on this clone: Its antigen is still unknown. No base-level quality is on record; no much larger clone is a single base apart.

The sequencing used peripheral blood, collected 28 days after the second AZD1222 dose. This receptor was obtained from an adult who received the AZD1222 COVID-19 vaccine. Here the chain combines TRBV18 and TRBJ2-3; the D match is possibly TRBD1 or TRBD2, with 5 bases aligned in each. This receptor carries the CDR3 CASSPGDTDTQYF. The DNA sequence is TGTGCCAGCTCACCGGGGGACACAGATACGCAGTATTTT. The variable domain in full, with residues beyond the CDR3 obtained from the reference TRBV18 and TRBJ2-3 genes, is NAGVMQNPRHLVRRRGQEARLRCSPMKGHSHVYWYRQLPEEGLKFMVYLQKENIIDESGMPKERFSAEFPKEGPSILRIQQVVRGDSAAYFCASSPGDTDTQYFGPGTRLTVL.